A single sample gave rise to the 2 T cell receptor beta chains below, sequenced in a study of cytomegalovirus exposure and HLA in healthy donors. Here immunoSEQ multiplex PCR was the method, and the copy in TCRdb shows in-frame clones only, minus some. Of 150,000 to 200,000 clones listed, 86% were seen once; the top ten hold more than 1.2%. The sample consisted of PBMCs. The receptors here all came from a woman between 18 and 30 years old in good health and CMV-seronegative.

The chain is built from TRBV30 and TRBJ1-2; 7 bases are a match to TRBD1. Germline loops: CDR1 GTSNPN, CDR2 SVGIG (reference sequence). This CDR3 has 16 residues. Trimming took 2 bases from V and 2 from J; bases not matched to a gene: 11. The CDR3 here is CAWSQRQGGLNYGYTF. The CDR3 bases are TGTGCCTGGAGTCAAAGACAGGGTGGTTTGAACTATGGCTACACCTTC. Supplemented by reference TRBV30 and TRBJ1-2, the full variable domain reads SQTIHQWPATLVQPVGSPLSLECTVEGTSNPNLYWYRQAAGRGLQLLFYSVGIGQISSEVPQNLSASRPQDRQFILSSKKLLLSDSGFYLCAWSQRQGGLNYGYTFGSGTRLTVV.

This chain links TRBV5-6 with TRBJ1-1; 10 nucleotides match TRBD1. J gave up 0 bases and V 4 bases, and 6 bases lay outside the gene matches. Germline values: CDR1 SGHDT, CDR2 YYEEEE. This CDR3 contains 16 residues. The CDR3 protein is CASSEDRGRLNTEAFF. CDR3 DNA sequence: TGTGCCAGCAGCGAAGACAGGGGGCGCTTGAACACTGAAGCTTTCTTT.